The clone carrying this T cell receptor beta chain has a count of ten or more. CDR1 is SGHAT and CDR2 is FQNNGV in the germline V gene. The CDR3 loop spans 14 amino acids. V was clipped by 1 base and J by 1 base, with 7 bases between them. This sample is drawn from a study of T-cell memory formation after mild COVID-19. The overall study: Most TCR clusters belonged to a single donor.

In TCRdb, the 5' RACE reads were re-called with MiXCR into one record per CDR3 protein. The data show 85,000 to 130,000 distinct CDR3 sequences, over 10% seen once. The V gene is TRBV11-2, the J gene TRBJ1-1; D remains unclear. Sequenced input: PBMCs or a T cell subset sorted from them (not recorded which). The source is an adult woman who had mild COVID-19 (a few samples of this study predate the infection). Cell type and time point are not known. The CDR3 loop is CASSLGGGNTEAFF. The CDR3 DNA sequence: TGTGCCAGCAGCTTAGGTGGAGGGAACACTGAAGCTTTCTTT.